Shown below are 12 T cell receptor beta chains from a single sample sequenced in a study of cytomegalovirus exposure and HLA in healthy donors. This PCR relied on a set of 60 Vbeta primers and 13 Jbeta primers. Here immunoSEQ multiplex PCR was the method, and the copy in TCRdb shows in-frame clones only, minus some. This sample yields more than 70,000 clones, of which 77% are seen a single time; 2% to 2.5% belongs to the top ten. Material: PBMCs. Receptors were obtained from a boy younger than 18 in good health and CMV-seronegative.

V and J are TRBV27 and TRBJ2-5; 9 bases align to TRBD1. With V trimmed by 6 bases and J by 5 bases, 7 bases remained unmatched. This CDR3 region has 14 residues. Germline assignment: CDR1 MNHEY and CDR2 SMNVEV (reference sequence). The CDR3: CASRLHRGQETQYF. The DNA for the CDR3 is TGTGCCAGCAGGCTACACAGGGGGCAGGAGACCCAGTACTTC.

V usage is TRBV5-1 and J usage is TRBJ1-2, with 7 bases fitting TRBD1. CDR3 length: 14 residues. With 0 bases clipped from V and 5 bases from J, the junction kept 4 bases outside the gene matches. The germline gives CDR1 SGHRS, CDR2 YFSETQ. CDR3 nucleotides: TGCGCCAGCAGCTTGGAGGGGGCCACTTATGGCTACACCTTC. This sequence encodes CASSLEGATYGYTF. The complete variable domain, with remaining parts taken from reference TRBV5-1 and TRBJ1-2, reads KAGVTQTPRYLIKTRGQQVTLSCSPISGHRSVSWYQQTPGQGLQFLFEYFSETQRNKGNFPGRFSGRQFSNSRSEMNVSTLELGDSALYLCASSLEGATYGYTFGSGTRLTVV.

The chain is built from TRBV5-1 and TRBJ2-7; the match to TRBD2 covers 7 bases. Germline V gives CDR1 SGHRS, CDR2 YFSETQ. This CDR3 contains 13 residues. V dropped 6 bases and J dropped 5; count of bases not matched to a gene: 8. DNA of the CDR3: TGCGCCAGCAATTGGGGGGGGACCGACGAGCAGTACTTC. The encoded protein is CASNWGGTDEQYF.

The chain links TRBV4-2 to TRBJ1-1; 7 positions agree with TRBD1. The V and J ends lost 1 base and 5 bases, in that order; junction bases with no gene match: 13. The CDR3 covers 17 residues. Germline values: CDR1 LGHNA, CDR2 YNFKEQ. CDR3 loop: CASSQALQGRPRTEAFF. The CDR3 DNA is TGTGCCAGCAGCCAAGCTTTACAGGGGCGGCCAAGGACTGAAGCTTTCTTT.

The sample holds one count of this clone. The CDR3 DNA reads TGTGCCAGCCTAGATCGGGGGGGCGGCACAGATACGCAGTATTTT. Amino acids: CASLDRGGGTDTQYF. The chain carries TRBV4-2 and TRBJ2-3, with 8 bases fitting TRBD2. The germline CDR1 and CDR2 sequences are LGHNA and YNFKEQ. Unmatched junction bases numbered 8, after V lost 8 bases and J lost 1 base. The CDR3 runs 15 residues.

This clone was seen a handful of times. The chain has TRBV19 and TRBJ1-1; weak D call: TRBD1 (5 bases). The CDR3 is 14 amino acids. V lost 1 base and J lost 1, with 7 bases in between. The V gene's germline CDR1 is LNHDA and CDR2 SQIVND (reference sequence). CDR3 loop: CASSIGQGNTEAFF. The CDR3 DNA reads as TGTGCCAGTAGTATAGGCCAGGGGAACACTGAAGCTTTCTTT.

The V gene is TRBV5-1, the J gene TRBJ2-7, with 10 bases fitting TRBD2. V was pared by 5 bases and J by 1 base, with 6 bases of the junction left unmatched. This CDR3 has 15 residues. From germline, CDR1 is SGHRS and CDR2 YFSETQ. The CDR3 sequence is CASREGTSESYEQYF. Here the CDR3 DNA reads TGCGCCAGCAGGGAGGGGACTAGCGAGTCCTACGAGCAGTACTTC.

Note on this clone: The same CDR3 can be traced to other DNA sequences in this sample. The chain is built from TRBV6-4 and TRBJ2-3; 7 positions match TRBD2. This CDR3 region has 14 residues. The V gene end was trimmed by 0 bases and the J gene end by 4 bases; junction bases not matched to a gene: 1. Looked up from germline, CDR1 is MRHNA and CDR2 is SNTAGT. As DNA, the CDR3 is TGTGCCAGCAGTGACTCGGGGGGGGCAGATACGCAGTATTTT. This sequence encodes CASSDSGGADTQYF.

The CDR3 loop is CASSLKGQQETQYF. DNA for the CDR3: TGTGCCAGCAGCTTAAAAGGACAGCAAGAGACCCAGTACTTC. V usage is TRBV7-9 and J usage is TRBJ2-5, with D tentatively TRBD1 (6 bases). V lost 2 bases and J 2 bases, leaving 9 bases between the germline ends. Germline CDR1 reads SEHNR; CDR2 reads FQNEAQ (reference sequence). The CDR3 sequence is 14 residues long.

This clone occurred once. The chain uses TRBV4-1 and TRBJ2-7; 8 positions match TRBD1. This CDR3 has 12 amino acids. Per the germline V gene, CDR1 is MGHRA and CDR2 is YSYEKL. Unmatched junction bases numbered 3, after V lost 0 bases and J lost 11 bases. CDR3 loop: CASSQDLQGEYF. In DNA form, the CDR3 reads TGCGCCAGCAGCCAAGATCTACAGGGGGAGTACTTC.

This chain joins TRBV28 and TRBJ1-3, with a weak D call TRBD1 (6 bases). The CDR3 loop spans 15 amino acids. The V end was cut by 4 bases, the J end by 0 bases, with 10 bases between. CDR1 MDHEN and CDR2 SYDVKM come from the germline V gene. As DNA, the CDR3 is TGTGCCAGCAGTTACAGGGAATTCTCTGGAAACACCATATATTTT. It yields the protein CASSYREFSGNTIYF.

This clone was seen more than once but under ten times. The chain has TRBV7-2 and TRBJ1-2; possibly TRBD1 for D (5 bases). The V and J ends lost 5 bases and 7 bases respectively, with 23 bases between them. This CDR3 contains 16 residues. CDR1 and CDR2 (germline): SGHTA, FQGNSA. The CDR3 DNA sequence: TGTGCCAGCAGCCCAGGGACTCCAGAGTTGATCCTTGGCTACACCTTC. Its protein is CASSPGTPELILGYTF.